This T cell receptor beta chain was obtained from a study of spatial heterogeneity in lung cancer. Each CDR3 protein is one row after TCRdb ran MiXCR on the 5' RACE reads. This table has fewer than 6,500 distinct CDR3 sequences, around 13% appearing once. This clonotype is judged medium-sized (0.01 to 0.1%). A read error may account for a junction end that differs from germline. This beta chain turned up in a library designed for alpha chains; as an off-target read, its abundance says little. CDR1 and CDR2 (germline): DFQATT, SNEGSKA (reference sequence). This CDR3 is built from 12 residues. Time point here: sample taken at primary tumor resection. The donors, fewer than 95 patients with untreated early-stage non-small cell lung cancer, provided the samples. Unsorted whole RNA samples from tumor, nontumor lung or frozen PBMC were sequenced.

The sample was lung tissue, taken at surgery. The chain links TRBV20-1 to TRBJ1-2; 7 bases agree with TRBD1. The source is a human donor with early-stage non-small cell lung cancer. The CDR3 coding sequence is TGCAGTGCTGTCTCCGGGACAGAGAACCCGAAATTC. Translating it yields CSAVSGTENPKF.